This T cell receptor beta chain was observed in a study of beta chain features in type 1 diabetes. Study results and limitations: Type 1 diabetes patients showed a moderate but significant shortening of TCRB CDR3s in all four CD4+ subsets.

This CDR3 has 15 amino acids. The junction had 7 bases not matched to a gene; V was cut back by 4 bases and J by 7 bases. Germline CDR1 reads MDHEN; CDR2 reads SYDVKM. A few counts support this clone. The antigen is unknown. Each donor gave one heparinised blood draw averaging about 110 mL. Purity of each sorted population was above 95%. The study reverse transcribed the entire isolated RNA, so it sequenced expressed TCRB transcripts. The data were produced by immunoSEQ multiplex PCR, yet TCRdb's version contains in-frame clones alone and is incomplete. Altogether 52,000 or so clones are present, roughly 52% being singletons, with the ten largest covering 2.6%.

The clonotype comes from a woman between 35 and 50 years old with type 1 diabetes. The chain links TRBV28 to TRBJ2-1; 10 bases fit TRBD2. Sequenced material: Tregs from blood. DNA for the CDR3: TGTGCCAGCAGTTCTTGGACTAGCGGTTTGAATGAGCAGTTCTTC. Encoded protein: CASSSWTSGLNEQFF. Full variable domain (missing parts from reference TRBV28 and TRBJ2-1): DVKVTQSSRYLVKRTGEKVFLECVQDMDHENMFWYRQDPGLGLRLIYFSYDVKMKEKGDIPEGYSVSREKKERFSLILESASTNQTSMYLCASSSWTSGLNEQFFGPGTRLTVL.